These 19 T cell receptor beta chains were sequenced from one sample in a study of response to subunit inactivated influenza vaccine. TCRdb independently ran MiXCR on the RT-PCR reads; one entry per CDR3 protein. The sample carries fewer than 600,000 distinct CDR3 sequences, roughly 7.6% recorded once. Material: PBMCs from blood, obtained roughly 24 months after vaccination. These receptors all stem from a man aged 45-69 years who received an inactivated influenza vaccine.

This clonotype was recorded a few times. The chain recombines TRBV7-9 with TRBJ2-5; D possibly corresponds to TRBD2 (5 bases). The V end was cut by 3 bases, the J end by 6 bases, with 17 bases between. The CDR3 runs 15 residues. CDR1 SEHNR and CDR2 FQNEAQ come from the germline V gene (reference sequence). CDR3 coding DNA: TGTGCCAGCAGCTTCGACCTCAACCGAGGGAAGACCCAGTACTTC. It is translated as CASSFDLNRGKTQYF.

This clonotype was seen only a few times. Here the CDR3 DNA reads TGTGCCAGCAGACCTACAGGGGCCGCAGGGTACGAGCAGTACTTC. As protein: CASRPTGAAGYEQYF. This chain uses TRBV28 with TRBJ2-7; 7 bases align to TRBD1. The ends lost 6 bases at V and 4 bases at J; junction bases unmatched: 12. CDR1 and CDR2 (germline): MDHEN, SYDVKM. This CDR3 is 15 amino acids long.

This clonotype was detected ten times or more. This rearrangement joins TRBV5-1 to TRBJ2-3; 7 nucleotides line up with TRBD2. With 3 bases clipped from V and 1 base from J, the junction kept 5 bases outside the gene matches. Germline V CDR1 and CDR2: SGHRS, YFSETQ. The CDR3 loop spans 15 amino acids. The CDR3 reads CASSWSSGGTDTQYF. For the CDR3, the DNA is TGCGCCAGCAGCTGGAGCAGCGGGGGCACAGATACGCAGTATTTT. The complete variable domain, with remaining parts taken from reference TRBV5-1 and TRBJ2-3, reads KAGVTQTPRYLIKTRGQQVTLSCSPISGHRSVSWYQQTPGQGLQFLFEYFSETQRNKGNFPGRFSGRQFSNSRSEMNVSTLELGDSALYLCASSWSSGGTDTQYFGPGTRLTVL.

The J gene is TRBJ2-7, the V gene TRBV18; D unresolved. The CDR3 runs 15 residues. The germline CDR1 and CDR2 sequences are KGHSH and LQKENI. The V end was cut by 3 bases, the J end by 0 bases, with 12 bases between. The CDR3 sequence is CASSPVTLSSYEQYF. CDR3 sequence (DNA): TGTGCCAGCTCACCCGTGACGCTTAGCTCCTACGAGCAGTACTTC.

This clonotype has a count of ten or more. The genes are TRBV25-1 and TRBJ2-1; D is ambiguous. Germline-derived CDR1 and CDR2 are MGHDK and SYGVNS. The CDR3 loop spans 17 amino acids. V lost 1 base and J lost 1, with 14 bases in between. The CDR3 sequence: CASSESTILGSYNEQFF. The CDR3 coding sequence is TGTGCCAGCAGTGAATCCACAATTCTTGGATCCTACAATGAGCAGTTCTTC.

In its sample, this clonotype was seen a few times. This chain connects TRBV15 to TRBJ2-1; TRBD2 is a possible D gene (6 bases). The V and J ends lost 1 base and 3 bases respectively, with 10 bases between them. The CDR3 totals 15 residues. Germline V gene sequence: CDR1 LNHNV, CDR2 YYDKDF (reference sequence). The CDR3 reads CATSRARDFYNEQFF. In nucleotides, the CDR3 is TGTGCCACCAGCAGAGCCCGGGACTTCTACAATGAGCAGTTCTTC.

This clonotype was seen many times. The chain recombines TRBV9 with TRBJ2-2; D call uncertain. Trimming removed 2 bases at V and 5 bases at J, with 13 bases between. CDR3 length: 15 residues. CDR1 is SGDLS, CDR2 YYNGEE, per germline. The chain's CDR3 is CASSVALTSTGELFF. The DNA for the CDR3 is TGTGCCAGCAGCGTGGCCCTTACTTCGACCGGGGAGCTGTTTTTT.

The genes are TRBV2 and TRBJ2-1; 10 nucleotides line up with TRBD2. The V gene end was trimmed by 6 bases and the J gene end by 7 bases; junction bases not matched to a gene: 9. CDR1 and CDR2 (germline): SNHLY, FYNNEI. The CDR3 consists of 15 residues. The CDR3 protein is CASRVSGGIRNEQFF. CDR3 bases: TGTGCCAGCAGAGTTAGCGGGGGGATACGAAATGAGCAGTTCTTC.

The chain uses TRBV7-2 and TRBJ1-3, with D perhaps TRBD1 (5 bases). The CDR3 sequence is 16 residues long. Germline lookup yields CDR1 SGHTA and CDR2 FQGNSA. The V gene lost 5 bases and the J gene lost 2 bases, with 16 bases spanning the gap. Written as DNA, the CDR3 is TGTGCCAGCAGCCCGCATCAACAGGCTACTGGAAACACCATATATTTT. It specifies CASSPHQQATGNTIYF.

This clonotype was detected a few times. The genes are TRBV6-2 or TRBV6-3 and TRBJ2-1; TRBD2 aligns across 9 bases. This CDR3 is 15 amino acids long. Trimming removed 6 bases from V and 8 bases from J; junction bases left unmatched: 11. Germline V gives CDR1 MNHEY, CDR2 SVGEGT. The CDR3 reads CASSSLAGAVHEQFF. The CDR3 bases are TGTGCCAGCAGCTCTTTAGCGGGGGCAGTCCATGAGCAGTTCTTC.

This clonotype has only a few counts. The genes are TRBV5-6 and TRBJ1-5; D gene unclear. CDR3 length: 16 amino acids. From germline, CDR1 is SGHDT and CDR2 YYEEEE. V lost 4 bases and J 2 bases, leaving 16 bases between the germline ends. In DNA, the CDR3 is TGTGCCAGCAGCCGGTGGGCGGGCGACGGCAATCAGCCCCAGCATTTT. Residues: CASSRWAGDGNQPQHF.

This clonotype was seen repeatedly, ten times or more. The chain uses TRBV5-1 and TRBJ2-2; 9 nucleotides match TRBD1. Germline loops: CDR1 SGHRS, CDR2 YFSETQ. The length of the CDR3 is 15 residues. The trim removed 4 bases at V and 7 bases at J, leaving 8 bases unmatched. The CDR3, as DNA: TGCGCCAGCAGCCAAAAGGGACAGGGCGGCGGGGAGCTGTTTTTT. Translating gives CASSQKGQGGGELFF.

The table lists this clonotype with a count of one. The V gene is TRBV28, the J gene TRBJ2-4, with D hard to call. This CDR3 is 13 amino acids long. CDR1 is MDHEN and CDR2 is SYDVKM in the germline V gene. V was pared by 6 bases and J by 9 bases, with 15 bases between. The CDR3 DNA sequence: TGTGCCAGCAGCCGTACAAGAGATGGCATTCAGTACTTC. The encoded protein is CASSRTRDGIQYF. Drawing the rest from reference TRBV28 and TRBJ2-4, the complete variable domain is DVKVTQSSRYLVKRTGEKVFLECVQDMDHENMFWYRQDPGLGLRLIYFSYDVKMKEKGDIPEGYSVSREKKERFSLILESASTNQTSMYLCASSRTRDGIQYFGAGTRLSVL.

The V call is TRBV15, the J call TRBJ2-4; D is unresolved. This CDR3 contains 17 residues. Germline V gene sequence: CDR1 LNHNV, CDR2 YYDKDF (reference sequence). V lost 3 bases, J lost 1 base, and 16 bases lay in between. The CDR3 spells CATSRDRLTGAKNIQYF. CDR3 nucleotide sequence: TGTGCCACCAGCAGGGACCGACTGACCGGGGCCAAAAACATTCAGTACTTC. The whole variable domain, remainder taken from reference TRBV15 and TRBJ2-4, is DAMVIQNPRYQVTQFGKPVTLSCSQTLNHNVMYWYQQKSSQAPKLLFHYYDKDFNNEADTPDNFQSRRPNTSFCFLDIRSPGLGDTAMYLCATSRDRLTGAKNIQYFGAGTRLSVL.

The gene calls are TRBV6-5 and TRBJ2-7; possibly TRBD1 for D (8 bases). The CDR3 totals 17 residues. Germline CDR1 MNHEY, CDR2 SVGAGI. V gave up 0 bases and J gave up 3 bases, with 18 bases separating them. The chain's CDR3 is CASSYSFYRGDYYEQYF. The DNA for the CDR3 is TGTGCCAGCAGTTACTCGTTTTACAGGGGGGACTACTACGAGCAGTACTTC.

CDR3 DNA sequence: TGTGCCAGCAGCCAAGATGCTTCGCGAGGGCCCGGTTCCTACGAGCAGTACTTC. Encoded protein: CASSQDASRGPGSYEQYF. This chain links TRBV4-2 with TRBJ2-7, with D possibly being TRBD2 (5 bases). The CDR3 loop spans 18 amino acids. Trimming shortened V by 0 bases and J by 1 base, and 19 bases separated the two germline ends. Germline CDR1 reads LGHNA; CDR2 reads YNFKEQ.

V gene TRBV7-9 combines with J gene TRBJ2-5; TRBD1 aligns across 8 bases. CDR1 is SEHNR, CDR2 FQNEAQ, per germline (reference sequence). The V segment lost 2 bases and the J segment 4 bases; nucleotides outside the gene matches: 6. The CDR3 length is 15 residues. The CDR3 region has the DNA TGTGCCAGCAGCTTATCGACAGGGGCTCGAGAGACCCAGTACTTC. Translation gives CASSLSTGARETQYF.

This clonotype has at least ten counts. This sequence joins TRBV4-3 and TRBJ1-3; D call uncertain. CDR1 and CDR2 from the germline V gene are LGHNA and YSLEER. The CDR3 is made up of 16 amino acids. V dropped 1 base and J dropped 0 bases, with 10 bases sitting between them. The CDR3 is CASSQVYRNSGNTIYF. In nucleotides, the CDR3 is TGCGCCAGCAGCCAAGTATACAGAAACTCTGGAAACACCATATATTTT.

The V and J genes are TRBV12-3 or TRBV12-4 and TRBJ1-5; possible D gene TRBD1, 6 bases. V lost 6 bases and J 0 bases, leaving 15 bases between the germline ends. The CDR3 consists of 16 residues. The CDR3 here is CASSQWTVDSNQPQHF. The CDR3 DNA is TGTGCCAGCAGCCAATGGACAGTCGATAGCAATCAGCCCCAGCATTTT.